The 30 T cell receptor beta chains presented below share a single source sample, sequenced in a study of cytomegalovirus exposure and HLA in healthy donors (TCRdb year 2017). Receptors were amplified or captured by the immunoSEQ multiplex PCR assay. A mixture of 60 forward primers for TCR Vbeta segments and 13 reverse primers for TCR Jbeta segments was used in the multiplex PCR. Imported from immuneACCESS, the table was reduced by TCRdb to in-frame sequences with V and J called. These copies leave out some clones; in studies compared against another copy, an unresolved V gene accounts for under half, and the cause of the remainder is not known. This sample gives roughly 140,000 clones in total; about 72% of them show up just once. The ten largest account for approximately 2% of the sample. The sample comprised PBMCs. The source is a man aged 40-49 years in good health and CMV-seronegative.

The V call is TRBV2, the J call TRBJ2-7, with 7 bases lining up with TRBD1. Per germline, CDR1 SNHLY and CDR2 FYNNEI. Trimming removed 7 bases from V and 0 bases from J; junction bases left unmatched: 9. This CDR3 comprises 15 residues. The CDR3 protein is CASKRQGPSSYEQYF. CDR3 nucleotides: TGTGCCAGCAAACGACAGGGTCCGTCCTCCTACGAGCAGTACTTC.

The CDR3 DNA follows: TGTGCCTGGAGTCGTTCCGGGGGGCTCTACGAGCAGTACTTC. It encodes CAWSRSGGLYEQYF. The chain joins TRBV30 to TRBJ2-7; possibly TRBD2 for D (7 bases). V lost 2 bases and J lost 3, with 14 bases in between. The CDR3 runs to 14 residues. CDR1 GTSNPN and CDR2 SVGIG come from the germline V gene (reference sequence).

This clone was seen a few times. The genes are TRBV27 and TRBJ1-2, with unresolved D. Germline V gives CDR1 MNHEY, CDR2 SMNVEV (reference sequence). CDR3 size: 15 residues. Deletions cut 1 base from V and 0 bases from J, with 9 bases between. The CDR3 loop reads CASSLLAGANYGYTF. In DNA, the CDR3 is TGTGCCAGCAGTTTATTAGCGGGAGCTAACTATGGCTACACCTTC.

The V gene is TRBV2, the J gene TRBJ2-7, with D tentatively TRBD1 (5 bases). The CDR3 loop spans 12 amino acids. The V end was cut by 2 bases, the J end by 3 bases, with 5 bases between. Germline values: CDR1 SNHLY, CDR2 FYNNEI. CDR3 bases: TGTGCCAGCAGTGAACAGGGCTACGAGCAGTACTTC. Its protein is CASSEQGYEQYF.

The V gene is TRBV18, the J gene TRBJ1-1; 7 nucleotides align to TRBD1. Germline CDR1 and CDR2: KGHSH and LQKENI. CDR3 size: 15 residues. Unmatched junction bases numbered 3, after V lost 1 base and J lost 1 base. The CDR3 DNA reads as TGTGCCAGCTCACCACTCTGGACAGGGAACACTGAAGCTTTCTTT. As protein: CASSPLWTGNTEAFF. The full variable domain, its missing parts supplied by reference TRBV18 and TRBJ1-1, is NAGVMQNPRHLVRRRGQEARLRCSPMKGHSHVYWYRQLPEEGLKFMVYLQKENIIDESGMPKERFSAEFPKEGPSILRIQQVVRGDSAAYFCASSPLWTGNTEAFFGQGTRLTVV.

The chain joins TRBV14 to TRBJ2-7, with a possible D match to TRBD2 (6 bases). The CDR3 consists of 12 residues. Deletions cut 4 bases from V and 7 bases from J, with 11 bases between. CDR1 is SGHDN and CDR2 is FVKESK in the germline V gene. Here the CDR3 DNA reads TGTGCCAGCAGCCTCGGGGGTGGGGAGCAGTACTTC. Translating it yields CASSLGGGEQYF. The complete variable domain, with remaining parts taken from reference TRBV14 and TRBJ2-7, reads EAGVTQFPSHSVIEKGQTVTLRCDPISGHDNLYWYRRVMGKEIKFLLHFVKESKQDESGMPNNRFLAERTGGTYSTLKVQPAELEDSGVYFCASSLGGGEQYFGPGTRLTVT.

The chain is built from TRBV7-6 and TRBJ2-5, with D possibly being TRBD1 (5 bases). V was clipped by 5 bases and J by 4 bases, with 17 bases between them. Germline CDR1 is SGHVS and CDR2 is FNYEAQ. The CDR3 spans 15 residues. Written as DNA, the CDR3 is TGTGCCAGCAGCCAAAGGGGCTGGACCCGAGAGACCCAGTACTTC. This sequence encodes CASSQRGWTRETQYF.

The rearrangement links TRBV19 to TRBJ2-5, with 9 bases fitting TRBD2. The length of the CDR3 is 15 residues. Germline-derived CDR1 and CDR2 are LNHDA and SQIVND (reference sequence). J was trimmed by 4 bases and V by 5 bases; bases with no gene match: 8. CDR3 region: CASSRVAGGRETQYF. CDR3 bases: TGTGCCAGTAGTCGGGTGGCGGGAGGGCGAGAGACCCAGTACTTC.

This clone has a handful of counts. The J gene is TRBJ2-7, the V gene TRBV21-1; the D call TRBD1 from the table was never checked on the DNA. TRBV21-1 is tagged as a pseudogene. The CDR3 has 11 residues. The CDR3 loop reads CASSTGGEQYF. CDR3 nucleotide sequence: TGTGCCAGCTCGACAGGGGGCGAGCAGTACTTC.

The chain has TRBV4-1 and TRBJ2-2; maybe TRBD2 (6 bases). The CDR3 length is 14 residues. Trimming left V 4 bases short and J 6 bases short, with 12 bases between. CDR1 is MGHRA and CDR2 is YSYEKL in the germline V gene. In nucleotides, the CDR3 is TGCGCCAGCAGCCTACCTGGGACTTCCGGGGAGCTGTTTTTT. This encodes CASSLPGTSGELFF.

The chain has TRBV21-1 and TRBJ2-7; the DNA was not used to check the table's D call, TRBD2. TRBV21-1 is a pseudogene segment. This CDR3 spans 14 amino acids. CDR3 nucleotide sequence: TGTGCCAGCGGCACTCTCTCGTGCGACTACGAGCAGTACTTC. As protein: CASGTLSCDYEQYF.

The chain combines TRBV19 with TRBJ2-2; TRBD1 might be the D (5 bases). Germline CDR1 LNHDA, CDR2 SQIVND (reference sequence). Trimming left V 6 bases short and J 3 bases short, with 11 bases between. The CDR3 length is 14 residues. This CDR3 reads CASSPDRYTGELFF. The CDR3 coding sequence is TGTGCCAGTAGCCCTGACAGATACACCGGGGAGCTGTTTTTT.

This chain joins TRBV10-3 and TRBJ1-1; D gene uncertain. V lost 3 bases and J lost 4, with 9 bases in between. Germline loops: CDR1 ENHRY, CDR2 SYGVKD. The CDR3 extends over 13 amino acids. CDR3 residues: CAISEAERTEAFF. The CDR3 bases are TGTGCCATCAGTGAAGCCGAGCGCACTGAAGCTTTCTTT.

The genes are TRBV9 and TRBJ2-2, with a weak D call TRBD1 (6 bases). The CDR3 is made up of 16 amino acids. Germline lookup yields CDR1 SGDLS and CDR2 YYNGEE. V was trimmed by 4 bases and J by 4 bases, leaving 17 bases between them. CDR3 residues: CASSLRTGSGTGELFF. The DNA of the CDR3 is TGTGCCAGCAGCCTCCGAACAGGGAGTGGCACCGGGGAGCTGTTTTTT.

This rearrangement joins TRBV9 to TRBJ2-7; TRBD2 matches 7 bases. CDR3 length equals 15 residues. CDR1 and CDR2 from the germline V gene are SGDLS and YYNGEE. After removal of 0 bases from V and 0 bases from J, the junction contained 3 bases not matched to a gene. This CDR3 reads CASSVASGLSYEQYF. CDR3 coding DNA: TGTGCCAGCAGCGTAGCTAGCGGTCTCTCCTACGAGCAGTACTTC.

The chain has TRBV7-9 and TRBJ2-1; 8 nucleotides agree with TRBD1. Germline assignment: CDR1 SEHNR and CDR2 FQNEAQ (reference sequence). J was trimmed by 6 bases and V by 5 bases; bases with no gene match: 9. This CDR3 has 15 residues. The CDR3 reads CASSNRGSSFNEQFF. The CDR3 region has the DNA TGTGCCAGCAGCAACAGGGGGTCAAGTTTCAATGAGCAGTTCTTC.

The chain has TRBV6-4 and TRBJ2-3; TRBD2 aligns across 9 bases. The CDR3 covers 15 residues. With 6 bases clipped from V and 2 bases from J, the junction kept 6 bases outside the gene matches. Germline CDR1 MRHNA, CDR2 SNTAGT. The CDR3 DNA reads TGTGCCAGCAGCCGTAGCGGGGGTATCACAGATACGCAGTATTTT. Translation gives CASSRSGGITDTQYF.

This clone was observed a handful of times. This sequence joins TRBV27 and TRBJ2-3; possible D gene TRBD1, 6 bases. Trimming pared 0 bases from V and 4 bases from J, leaving 20 bases between. Per the germline V gene, CDR1 is MNHEY and CDR2 is SMNVEV (reference sequence). The CDR3 runs 18 residues. The CDR3 bases are TGTGCCAGCAGTTTATCGATAAGCCCAGGGCAGGGGCCAGATACGCAGTATTTT. Translation gives CASSLSISPGQGPDTQYF.

The chain combines TRBV5-1 with TRBJ2-1; 11 positions agree with TRBD2. After removal of 0 bases from V and 5 bases from J, the junction contained 4 bases not matched to a gene. The CDR3 length is 16 residues. Germline V gene sequence: CDR1 SGHRS, CDR2 YFSETQ. This CDR3 is CASSLASGGPHNEQFF. CDR3 coding DNA: TGCGCCAGCAGCTTGGCTAGCGGGGGGCCCCACAATGAGCAGTTCTTC.

CDR3 nucleotide sequence: TGCGCCAGCAGGACCCTGACAGGGGGGACTGAAGCTTTCTTT. Amino acid sequence: CASRTLTGGTEAFF. The chain carries TRBV10-1 and TRBJ1-1, with 9 bases that match TRBD1. Unmatched junction bases numbered 7, after V lost 6 bases and J lost 5 bases. Germline CDR1 WNHNN, CDR2 SYGVQD (reference sequence). This CDR3 is built from 14 residues.

This chain uses TRBV7-9 with TRBJ1-2, with a tentative D call TRBD1 (6 bases). The CDR3 extends over 15 amino acids. Germline CDR1 SEHNR, CDR2 FQNEAQ (reference sequence). With 0 bases removed from V and 6 bases from J, the gap between germline ends came to 14 bases. The CDR3 protein is CASSLAAGVGHGYTF. The CDR3 DNA reads as TGTGCCAGCAGCTTAGCGGCAGGGGTAGGCCATGGCTACACCTTC.

This clone was counted between two and nine times. The CDR3 loop is CASSFMRNTEAFF. The CDR3 region has the DNA TGTGCCAGCAGTTTTATGCGAAACACTGAAGCTTTCTTT. The chain couples TRBV27 to TRBJ1-1; D gene unclear. The germline V gene has CDR1 MNHEY and CDR2 SMNVEV (reference sequence). This CDR3 region has 13 residues. The V gene lost 3 bases and the J gene lost 2 bases, with 7 bases spanning the gap.

This chain connects TRBV6-4 to TRBJ2-7, with 7 bases lining up with TRBD1. CDR3 length: 15 amino acids. J gave up 3 bases and V 2 bases, and 7 bases lay outside the gene matches. Per the germline V gene, CDR1 is MRHNA and CDR2 is SNTAGT. The CDR3: CASSDPSGTVYEQYF. CDR3 DNA sequence: TGTGCCAGCAGTGACCCATCCGGGACAGTCTACGAGCAGTACTTC.

In its sample, this clone was seen a few times. The genes are TRBV7-9 and TRBJ2-1, with TRBD2 as a possible D gene (5 bases). V was clipped by 1 base and J by 6 bases, with 10 bases between them. Germline values: CDR1 SEHNR, CDR2 FQNEAQ (reference sequence). The CDR3 is 14 residues long. In DNA form, the CDR3 reads TGTGCCAGCAGCTTAGATTGGAGGTCCAATGAGCAGTTCTTC. Amino acid sequence: CASSLDWRSNEQFF.

The rearrangement links TRBV23-1 to TRBJ1-1, with a possible D match to TRBD1 (5 bases). TRBV23-1 carries the ORF label, with uncertain function. Between the trimmed V and J ends, which lost 8 bases and 4 bases, there was a span of 20 bases. The CDR3 covers 15 residues. The CDR3 DNA follows: TGCGCCAGCGTCCCGGGGCGGGGTCGAATCACTGAAGCTTTCTTT. It specifies CASVPGRGRITEAFF.

The J gene is TRBJ2-7, the V gene TRBV4-3; 10 nucleotides line up with TRBD1. This CDR3 contains 14 residues. Trimming took 5 bases from V and 2 from J; bases not matched to a gene: 3. The germline V gene has CDR1 LGHNA and CDR2 YSLEER. The CDR3 here is CASSSGTGAYEQYF. CDR3 in DNA: TGCGCCAGCAGCTCCGGGACAGGGGCCTACGAGCAGTACTTC.

The V and J genes are TRBV5-1 and TRBJ2-7; 7 bases map to TRBD1. V was clipped by 0 bases and J by 4 bases; unmatched bases: 13. CDR1 and CDR2 (germline): SGHRS, YFSETQ. This CDR3 has 17 residues. Written as DNA, the CDR3 is TGCGCCAGCAGCTTGGTCCGGGACAGAACTCTTATTTACGAGCAGTACTTC. Translation: CASSLVRDRTLIYEQYF.

The chain recombines TRBV5-1 with TRBJ2-7; TRBD1 aligns across 9 bases. The germline V gene has CDR1 SGHRS and CDR2 YFSETQ. Trimming took 0 bases from V and 5 from J; bases not matched to a gene: 6. The CDR3 totals 15 residues. DNA of the CDR3: TGCGCCAGCAGCTTGGTACAGGGGGCTAGTCACGAGCAGTACTTC. This sequence encodes CASSLVQGASHEQYF. The variable domain in full, with the rest retrieved from reference TRBV5-1 and TRBJ2-7, is KAGVTQTPRYLIKTRGQQVTLSCSPISGHRSVSWYQQTPGQGLQFLFEYFSETQRNKGNFPGRFSGRQFSNSRSEMNVSTLELGDSALYLCASSLVQGASHEQYFGPGTRLTVT.

V is TRBV6-6 and J is TRBJ1-1; a possible D gene is TRBD1 (5 bases). CDR3 length equals 14 residues. The V and J ends lost 6 bases and 1 base respectively, with 12 bases between them. The germline gives CDR1 MNHNY, CDR2 SVGAGI (reference sequence). In nucleotides, the CDR3 is TGTGCCAGCAGGTACCTGGGGGGGAACACTGAAGCTTTCTTT. Protein: CASRYLGGNTEAFF.

This chain connects TRBV9 to TRBJ1-1; 7 positions match TRBD1. In germline, CDR1 is SGDLS, CDR2 YYNGEE. With 4 bases clipped from V and 4 bases from J, the junction kept 10 bases outside the gene matches. The CDR3 has 15 residues. The CDR3 loop reads CASSLQGPPATEAFF. Here the CDR3 DNA reads TGTGCCAGCAGCTTACAGGGGCCACCAGCCACTGAAGCTTTCTTT.